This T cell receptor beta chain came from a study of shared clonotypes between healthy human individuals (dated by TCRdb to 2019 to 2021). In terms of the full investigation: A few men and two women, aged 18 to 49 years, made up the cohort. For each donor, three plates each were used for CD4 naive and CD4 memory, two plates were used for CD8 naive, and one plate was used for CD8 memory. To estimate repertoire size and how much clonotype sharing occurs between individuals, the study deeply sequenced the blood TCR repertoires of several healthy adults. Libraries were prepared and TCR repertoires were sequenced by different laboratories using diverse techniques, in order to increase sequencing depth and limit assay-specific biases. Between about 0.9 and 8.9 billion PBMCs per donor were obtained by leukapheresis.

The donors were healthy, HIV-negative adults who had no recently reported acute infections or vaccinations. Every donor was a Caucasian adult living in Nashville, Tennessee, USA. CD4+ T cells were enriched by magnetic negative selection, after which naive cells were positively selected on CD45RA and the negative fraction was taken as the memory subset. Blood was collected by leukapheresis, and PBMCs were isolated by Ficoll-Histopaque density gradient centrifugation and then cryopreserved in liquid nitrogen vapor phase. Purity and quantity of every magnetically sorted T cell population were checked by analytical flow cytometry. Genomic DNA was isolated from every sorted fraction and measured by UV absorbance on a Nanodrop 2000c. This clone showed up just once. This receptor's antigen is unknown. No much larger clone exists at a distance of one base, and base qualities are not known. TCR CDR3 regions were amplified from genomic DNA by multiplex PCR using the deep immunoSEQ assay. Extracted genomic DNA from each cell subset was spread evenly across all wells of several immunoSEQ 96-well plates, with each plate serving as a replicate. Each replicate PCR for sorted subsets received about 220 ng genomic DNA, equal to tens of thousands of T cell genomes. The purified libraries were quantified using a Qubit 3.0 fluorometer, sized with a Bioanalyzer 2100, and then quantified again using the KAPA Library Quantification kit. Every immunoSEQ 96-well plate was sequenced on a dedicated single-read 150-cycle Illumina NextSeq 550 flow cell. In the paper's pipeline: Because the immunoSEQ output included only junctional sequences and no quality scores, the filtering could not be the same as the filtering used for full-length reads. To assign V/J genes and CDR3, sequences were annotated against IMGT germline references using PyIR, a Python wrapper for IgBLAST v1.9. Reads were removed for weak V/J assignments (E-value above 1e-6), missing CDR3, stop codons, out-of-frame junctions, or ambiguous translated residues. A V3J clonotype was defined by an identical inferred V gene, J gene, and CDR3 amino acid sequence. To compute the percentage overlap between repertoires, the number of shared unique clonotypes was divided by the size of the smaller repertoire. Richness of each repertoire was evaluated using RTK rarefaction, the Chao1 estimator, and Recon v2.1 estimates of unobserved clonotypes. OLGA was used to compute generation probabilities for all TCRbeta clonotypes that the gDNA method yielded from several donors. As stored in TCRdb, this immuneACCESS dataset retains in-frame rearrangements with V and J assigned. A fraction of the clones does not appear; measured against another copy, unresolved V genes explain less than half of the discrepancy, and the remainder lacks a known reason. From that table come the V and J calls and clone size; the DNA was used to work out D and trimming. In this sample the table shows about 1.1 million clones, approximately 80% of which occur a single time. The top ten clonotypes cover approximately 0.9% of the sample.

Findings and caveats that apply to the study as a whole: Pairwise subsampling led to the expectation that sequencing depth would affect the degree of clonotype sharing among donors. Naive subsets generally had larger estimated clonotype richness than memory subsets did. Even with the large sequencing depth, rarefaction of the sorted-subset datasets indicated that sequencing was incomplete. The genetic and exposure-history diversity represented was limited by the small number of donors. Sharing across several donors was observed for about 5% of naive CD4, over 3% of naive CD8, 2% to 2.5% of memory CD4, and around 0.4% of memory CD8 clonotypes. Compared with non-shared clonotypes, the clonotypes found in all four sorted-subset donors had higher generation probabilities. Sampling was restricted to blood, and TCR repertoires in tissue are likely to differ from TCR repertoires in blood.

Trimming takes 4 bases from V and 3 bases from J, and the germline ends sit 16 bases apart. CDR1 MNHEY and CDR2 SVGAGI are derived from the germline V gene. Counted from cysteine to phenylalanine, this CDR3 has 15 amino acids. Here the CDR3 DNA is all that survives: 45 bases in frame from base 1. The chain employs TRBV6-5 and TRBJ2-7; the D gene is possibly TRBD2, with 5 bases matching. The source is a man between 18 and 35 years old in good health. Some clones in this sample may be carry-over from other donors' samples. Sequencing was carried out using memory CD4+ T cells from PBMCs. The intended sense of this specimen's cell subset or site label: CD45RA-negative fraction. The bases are TGTGCCAGCAGTTCAGCGGAGGCCTGGAGCTACGAGCAGTACTTC. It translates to CASSSAEAWSYEQYF.